These T cell receptor beta chains were read from a single sample in a study of read filtering for tumor transcriptome and immune sequencing. TCRdb re-analysed the reads in MiXCR, keeping a single row per CDR3 protein. The profile shows roughly 130,000 distinct CDR3 sequences, roughly 13% of them singletons. Sample: a population of CD138-negative cells sorted from bone marrow. The receptor set was obtained from a donor aged 40 or over with multiple myeloma. Each CDR3 is given with its conserved first and last residue. D genes are given only for firm matches. Rows may omit the clone size; those that give it use once, few, many or a size class.

size	J	V	D	DNA	CDR3
many	TRBJ2-3	TRBV4-2	NA	TGTGCCAGCAGCCAAGATGGGGACAACACAGATACGCAGTATTTT	CASSQDGDNTDTQYF
many	TRBJ2-5	TRBV7-9	TRBD1	TGTGCCAGCAGCGCAGGGACAGGGCAAGAGACCCAGTACTTC	CASSAGTGQETQYF
many	TRBJ2-1	TRBV6-5	TRBD2	TGTGCCAGCTTCCCCGGGGGGAAGGTCAATGAGCAGTTCTTC	CASFPGGKVNEQFF
many	TRBJ2-2	TRBV5-6	NA	TGTGCCAGCAGCCCCGGACACGGGGAGCTGTTTTTT	CASSPGHGELFF
NA	TRBJ2-7	TRBV28	NA	TGTGCCAGCAGTTTGGGGACTCTAAAGGGCGATTCCTACCAGCAGTACTTC	CASSLGTLKGDSYQQYF
many	TRBJ2-1	TRBV29-1	TRBD2	TGCAGCGTTGAAGTGTCTAGCGGATACAATGAGCAGTTCTTC	CSVEVSSGYNEQFF
many	TRBJ1-1	TRBV11-2	NA	TGTGCCAGCAGCACAAGACAAGGGCTAACAGCCCCCAAGAACACTGAAGCTTTCTTT	CASSTRQGLTAPKNTEAFF
many	TRBJ1-1	TRBV20-1	NA	TGCAGTGCTCAGTCGGGGGCCGGGATTGAAGCTTTCTTT	CSAQSGAGIEAFF
many	TRBJ2-7	TRBV27	NA	TGTGCCAGCAGTCCTAGCTCCTACGAGCAGTACTTC	CASSPSSYEQYF
few	TRBJ2-7	TRBV5-6	NA	TGTGCCAGCAGCTTGCTTTTGTGGGAGCAACTCAAATTC	CASSLLLWEQLKF
few	TRBJ1-5	TRBV7-8	TRBD1	TGTGCCAGCAGCTTATCCACAGGGGCGAATCCGGCCCAGCATTTT	CASSLSTGANPAQHF
many	TRBJ1-3	TRBV29-1	NA	TGCAGCGTTGATCTCGGGGCAGGTGGAAACACCATATATTTT	CSVDLGAGGNTIYF
few	TRBJ2-1	TRBV11-2	TRBD2	TGTGCCAGCAGCTTAGTTTTACTAGCGGAAAACAATGAGCAGTTCTTC	CASSLVLLAENNEQFF
many	TRBJ2-1	TRBV6-2/TRBV6-3	NA	TGTGCCAGCAGCGATTCCCGGGGTCTCTCCTACAATGAGCAGTTCTTC	CASSDSRGLSYNEQFF
NA	TRBJ2-3	TRBV20-1	TRBD2	TGCAGTGCTGGCCCGGGACTAGCGGGAGTCGGTGCTACGCAGTATTTT	CSAGPGLAGVGATQYF
many	TRBJ2-1	TRBV6-1	NA	TGTGCCAGCAGTGGGTCGCCGTGGGGTGGTGACTACAATGAGCAGTTCTTC	CASSGSPWGGDYNEQFF
many	TRBJ1-4	TRBV6-1	NA	TGTGCCAGCAGTGAGGTGGGGGCAGGAGTTGAAAAACTGTTTTTT	CASSEVGAGVEKLFF
few	TRBJ1-5	TRBV7-2	NA	TGTGCCAGCTCACGGGGAGGACAAATTAATCAGCCCCAGCATTTT	CASSRGGQINQPQHF
many	TRBJ2-1	TRBV7-2	NA	TGTGCCAGCAGTCGAACGCTTGATGAGCAGTTCTTC	CASSRTLDEQFF
many	TRBJ1-4	TRBV7-2	NA	TGTGCCAGCAGTCGGGCTAATGAAAAACTGTTTTTT	CASSRANEKLFF
NA	TRBJ2-7	TRBV9	TRBD2	TGTGCCAGCAGCCCGGAACTAGCGGGGTCGGGGGAGCAGTACTTC	CASSPELAGSGEQYF
NA	TRBJ2-2	TRBV24-1	NA	TGTGCCACCAGTGATTTGGGCCGGGGCTCCGCGGACACCGGGGAGCTGTTCTTT	CATSDLGRGSADTGELFF
NA	TRBJ2-7	TRBV12-3/TRBV12-4	TRBD1	TGTGCCAGCAGTCCGGGACAGGGGGCTTCGTACGAGCAGTACTTC	CASSPGQGASYEQYF
many	TRBJ2-7	TRBV12-3/TRBV12-4	NA	TGTGCCAGCAGCTATCCTAGGCGTGCTGCGTCCTACGAGCAGTACTTC	CASSYPRRAASYEQYF
NA	TRBJ2-2	TRBV9	NA	TGTGCCAGCAGCGTGTTACAGACTACCGGGGAGCCGCTTTTT	CASSVLQTTGEPLF
many	TRBJ2-3	TRBV7-2	NA	TGTGCCAGCAGGGAGATAGGAGGTCCCGCGGATACGCAGTATTTT	CASREIGGPADTQYF
NA	TRBJ2-1	TRBV20-1	TRBD2	TGCAGTGCTAGGGATCTTGTGAGACTAGCGGGGGGGCTTGGGCAGTTCTTC	CSARDLVRLAGGLGQFF
many	TRBJ1-1	TRBV29-1	TRBD1	TGCAGCACCACGGGACAGCTGGTGACCCTGGGGGCTTTCTTT	CSTTGQLVTLGAFF
many	TRBJ2-2	TRBV3-1	NA	TGTGCCAGCAGCCAACTAGGAGACGGTGGGGAGCTGTTTTTT	CASSQLGDGGELFF
many	TRBJ1-4	TRBV4-2	TRBD1	TGTGCCAGCAGCCGAACCGGGACAGGGATTCTTAGTGATGAAAAACTGTTTTTT	CASSRTGTGILSDEKLFF
many	TRBJ1-1	TRBV20-1	NA	TGCAGTGCTTTAAGCCTGGACAGTAACACTGAAGCTTTCTTT	CSALSLDSNTEAFF
many	TRBJ2-2	TRBV7-3	NA	TGTGCCAGCAGCTTAGAGATGGCGAACACCGGGGAGCTGTTTTTT	CASSLEMANTGELFF
few	TRBJ2-5	TRBV7-8	TRBD1	TGTGCCAGCAACCGGGACAGCCAAGAGACCCAGTACTTC	CASNRDSQETQYF
many	TRBJ1-1	TRBV7-9	NA	TGTGCCAGCAGCTTACCACTCCTGGGAATTCACACTGAAGCTTTCTTT	CASSLPLLGIHTEAFF
many	TRBJ2-1	TRBV28	NA	TGTGCCAGCAGTTTACGTCTAGAGCAGTTCTTC	CASSLRLEQFF
many	TRBJ1-5	TRBV29-1	NA	TGCAGCGTTGTTGAGGCAGGCCTGAATCAGCCCCAGCATTTT	CSVVEAGLNQPQHF
few	TRBJ2-1	TRBV29-1	NA	TGCAGCGTTGAAGGGGGATACAATGTGCAGTTCTTC	CSVEGGYNVQFF
many	TRBJ2-1	TRBV3-1	TRBD2	TGTGCCAGCCGAATGTCGGGAGGGGTCTCGTCCTACAATGAGCAGTTCTTC	CASRMSGGVSSYNEQFF
many	TRBJ2-3	TRBV15	NA	TGTGCCACCAGCAAAGGGGAGTCCGGCACAGATACGCAGTATTTT	CATSKGESGTDTQYF
many	TRBJ1-5	TRBV20-1	NA	TGCAGTGCTAGACCAGGGGCGTCTTATCAGCCCCAGCATTTT	CSARPGASYQPQHF
many	TRBJ2-1	TRBV5-1	TRBD1	TGCGCCAGCAGCTTGGACCCGGGACAGCACAATGAGCAGTTCTTC	CASSLDPGQHNEQFF
NA	TRBJ2-1	TRBV29-1	NA	TGCAGCGTTACCACGCGTGGGACCTTTGGCAATGAGCAGTTCTTC	CSVTTRGTFGNEQFF
NA	TRBJ1-5	TRBV29-1	NA	TGCAGCGTCGGTGGGGGACGTCAGCCCCAGCATTTT	CSVGGGRQPQHF
many	TRBJ2-7	TRBV7-2	NA	TGTGCCAGCAGCCTGAAGGGGGACGCAAGTCTCTACGAGCAGTACTTC	CASSLKGDASLYEQYF
many	TRBJ2-7	TRBV7-9	NA	TGTGCCAGCAGCTTAATGGACGAGCAGTACTTC	CASSLMDEQYF
many	TRBJ1-1	TRBV7-9	NA	TGTGCCAGCAGCTTAGTAGCAGAGAACACTGAAGCTTTCTTT	CASSLVAENTEAFF
many	TRBJ2-7	TRBV7-2	TRBD2	TGTGCCAGCAGCCCGTTGGGAGGGAGCGGGTACGAGCAGTACTTC	CASSPLGGSGYEQYF
many	TRBJ1-1	TRBV6-5	TRBD1	TGTGCCAGCAGTAACAGGGGGCAGGTCACTGAAGCTTTCTTT	CASSNRGQVTEAFF
many	TRBJ2-1	TRBV5-1	TRBD2	TGCGCCAGCAGCCCGGGAGGGCAGGCCGACAATGAGCAGTTCTTC	CASSPGGQADNEQFF
many	TRBJ2-1	TRBV27	TRBD2	TGTGCCAGCAGTTCCTACGGGACTAGCGGGGGCTACAATGAGCAGTTCTTC	CASSSYGTSGGYNEQFF
many	TRBJ1-2	TRBV3-1	NA	TGTGCCAGCAGCCATCGGGGTGAGGGGAGACATGGCTACACCTTC	CASSHRGEGRHGYTF
many	TRBJ2-1	TRBV3-1	TRBD2	TGTGCCAGCAGCCAAGAGGTTGGAACTAGCGGGCCAAACAATGAGCAGTTCTTC	CASSQEVGTSGPNNEQFF
few	TRBJ2-5	TRBV7-9	TRBD2	TGTGCCAGCAGCCTCAGCGGGGGGGTCGGAGAGACCCAGTACTTC	CASSLSGGVGETQYF
many	TRBJ1-1	TRBV20-1	TRBD1	TGCAGTGCGGAACAGGGGTTATTGCTGAACACTGAAGCTTTCTTT	CSAEQGLLLNTEAFF
many	TRBJ2-2	TRBV7-9	NA	TGTGCCAGCAGCTTAGTTGGGGTGCGGGACACCGGGGAGCTGTTTTTT	CASSLVGVRDTGELFF
many	TRBJ1-4	TRBV29-1	TRBD1	TGCAGCGTTGACCCCGGACAGGGAGGAGAAAAACTGTTTTTT	CSVDPGQGGEKLFF
many	TRBJ2-1	TRBV5-4	NA	TGTGCCAGCAGCTTGGTAGGTGGCCACAATGAGCAGTTCTTC	CASSLVGGHNEQFF
many	TRBJ2-7	TRBV6-2/TRBV6-3	TRBD1	TGTGCCAGCAGCTCACAGGGGAACGAGCAGTACTTC	CASSSQGNEQYF
many	TRBJ1-5	TRBV25-1	TRBD1	TGTGCCAGCAGTGACGGACAGGCCTATCAGCCCCAGCATTTT	CASSDGQAYQPQHF